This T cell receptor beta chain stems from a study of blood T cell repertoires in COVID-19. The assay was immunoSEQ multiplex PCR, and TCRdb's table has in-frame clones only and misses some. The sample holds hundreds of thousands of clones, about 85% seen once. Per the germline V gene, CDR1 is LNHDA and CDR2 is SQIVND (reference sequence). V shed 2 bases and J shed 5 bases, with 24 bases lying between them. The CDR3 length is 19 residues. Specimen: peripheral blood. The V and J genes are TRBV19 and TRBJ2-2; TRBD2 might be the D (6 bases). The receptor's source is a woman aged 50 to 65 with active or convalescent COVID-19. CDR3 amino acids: CASSISRGSGRPYTGELFF. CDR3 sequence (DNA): TGTGCCAGTAGTATATCCCGGGGTAGCGGACGCCCCTATACCGGGGAGCTGTTTTTT.